The 8 T cell receptor beta chains below were found in one sample sequenced in a study of blood T cell repertoires in COVID-19 (dated by TCRdb to 2020 to 2022). Library prep was done by the immunoSEQ multiplex PCR assay. As stored in TCRdb, this immuneACCESS dataset retains in-frame rearrangements with V and J assigned. A fraction of the clones does not appear; measured against another copy, unresolved V genes explain less than half of the discrepancy, and the remainder lacks a known reason. The sample contains roughly 200,000 clones, around 78% of them found a single time. The ten largest clones capture around 2.8% of the sample. The sequencing input was peripheral blood. These receptors all come from an elderly woman with active or convalescent COVID-19.

The rearrangement links TRBV4-1 to TRBJ1-5; D is unresolved. The germline V gene has CDR1 MGHRA and CDR2 YSYEKL. The CDR3 has 13 amino acids. The V and J ends lost 0 bases and 4 bases respectively, with 4 bases between them. The DNA of the CDR3 is TGCGCCAGCAGCCAAGACCCAAATCAGCCCCAGCATTTT. This gives the protein CASSQDPNQPQHF.

The rearrangement uses TRBV20-1 and TRBJ2-1, with 7 bases fitting TRBD2. The length of the CDR3 is 14 residues. V gave up 3 bases and J gave up 2 bases; unmatched junction bases: 4. In germline, CDR1 is DFQATT, CDR2 SNEGSKA (reference sequence). The CDR3 nucleotides are TGCAGTGCTAGTCGTGGGGGGGCCTACAATGAGCAGTTCTTC. The encoded protein is CSASRGGAYNEQFF.

V and J are TRBV27 and TRBJ2-5; possibly TRBD2 for D (6 bases). CDR3 length: 15 residues. V lost 7 bases to trimming and J lost 4 bases, with 19 bases between them. Germline CDR1 and CDR2: MNHEY and SMNVEV (reference sequence). The CDR3 region has the DNA TGTGCCAGCACCAGTCTGGGAGGCGGAGGAGAGACCCAGTACTTC. It translates to CASTSLGGGGETQYF.

This clone has a single count. The chain carries TRBV7-9 and TRBJ2-2; TRBD1 matches 7 bases. The trim removed 4 bases at V and 5 bases at J, leaving 7 bases unmatched. The CDR3 is 15 amino acids. CDR1 is SEHNR and CDR2 is FQNEAQ in the germline V gene (reference sequence). The CDR3 is CASSSHRGNTGELFF. Written as DNA, the CDR3 is TGTGCCAGCAGCTCCCACAGGGGTAATACCGGGGAGCTGTTTTTT.

This chain's CDR3 is CASSPPRQDTGELFF. The CDR3 DNA reads TGTGCCAGCAGCCCGCCTCGACAGGACACCGGGGAGCTGTTTTTT. The chain carries TRBV28 and TRBJ2-2; the D gene is possibly TRBD1 (6 bases). CDR3 length: 15 residues. Trimming took off 6 bases at V and 3 bases at J, with 14 bases between the two ends. Germline CDR1 and CDR2: MDHEN and SYDVKM.

This rearrangement joins TRBV6-5 to TRBJ1-5; TRBD1 aligns across 7 bases. The CDR3 has 15 amino acids. The germline V gene has CDR1 MNHEY and CDR2 SVGAGI. With 6 bases clipped from V and 0 bases from J, the junction kept 5 bases outside the gene matches. The CDR3 DNA is TGTGCCAGCAGGACAGGGTTTTATAGCAATCAGCCCCAGCATTTT. Translated, it gives CASRTGFYSNQPQHF.

V gene TRBV2 combines with J gene TRBJ1-3, with 7 bases matching TRBD1. The CDR3 length is 13 residues. Germline V lookup: CDR1 SNHLY, CDR2 FYNNEI. The trim removed 8 bases at V and 0 bases at J, leaving 1 base unmatched. The CDR3 DNA reads as TGTGCCAGCGGGACAGCCTCTGGAAACACCATATATTTT. Translated: CASGTASGNTIYF.

The chain recombines TRBV5-4 with TRBJ2-5; TRBD2 aligns across 15 bases. J lost 1 base, V lost 4 bases, and 5 bases had no gene match. The CDR3 is made up of 17 amino acids. Germline lookup yields CDR1 SGHNT and CDR2 YYREEE (reference sequence). The CDR3 bases are TGTGCCAGCAGCGGGGGGACTAGCGGGGGGCTCCAAGAGACCCAGTACTTC. Protein: CASSGGTSGGLQETQYF.